This T cell receptor beta chain appears in the sequencing data of a study of identifying expanded T cells in peripheral blood. Measured with immunoSEQ multiplex PCR; TCRdb has only the in-frame clones, and not every one. The data contain some 100,000 clones, roughly 88% of them singletons. CDR3 size: 14 residues. CDR1 is SGHRS, CDR2 YFSETQ, per germline. Between the trimmed V and J ends, which lost 4 bases and 4 bases, there was a span of 12 bases. Healthy donors had no documented immune events, such as infections, while sampled. This chain uses TRBV5-1 with TRBJ1-3; D possibly corresponds to TRBD1 (5 bases). Sequencing was performed on blood. This TCR was sampled from a person aged 18 to 70 in good health. Here the CDR3 reads CASSRDSPGNTIYF. DNA for the CDR3: TGCGCCAGCAGCCGGGACTCCCCCGGAAACACCATATATTTT.